This entry is about one T cell receptor (beta chain). The source of the sample is a study of Graves' ophthalmopathy and Graves' hyperthyroidism. Germline V gives CDR1 MNHNS, CDR2 SASEGT. V trimming: 6 bases; J trimming: 3 bases; junction bases outside the gene matches: 11. CDR3 size: 15 residues. Amplified material comprised TCR beta CDR3 regions derived from RNA transcripts. HTBI primers primed a first-round RT-PCR, and a second-round multiplex PCR followed. TCRdb passed the multiplex PCR reads through MiXCR, listing each CDR3 protein once. The table lists hundreds of thousands of distinct CDR3 sequences, around a fifth of them singletons.

The rearrangement links TRBV6-1 to TRBJ2-7; 7 bases are shared with TRBD1. The clonotype comes from a woman under 30 with stable Graves' hyperthyroidism. Sequenced: peripheral blood. Here the CDR3 DNA reads TGTGCCAGCAGAGTACCGGGACAGAGAGACTACGAGCAGTACTTC. Translation: CASRVPGQRDYEQYF.